This T cell receptor beta chain was sequenced during a study of cytomegalovirus exposure and HLA in healthy donors. Whole-study results and caveats: Most TCR sequences were rare, but some public TCRs occurred in many donors.

The primer mix had 60 Vbeta and 13 Jbeta primers. The method was immunoSEQ multiplex PCR; TCRdb's version includes in-frame clones alone and lacks a portion of them. The sample includes over 150,000 clones, just under 75% of them seen just once. Details on this clone: What it recognizes is unknown.

The CDR3 runs 13 residues. The germline CDR1 and CDR2 sequences are SGHNT and YYREEE (reference sequence). With 2 bases removed from V and 2 bases from J, the gap between germline ends came to 7 bases. This chain connects TRBV5-4 to TRBJ1-2, with D unresolved. Sequenced: PBMCs. This TCR was sampled from a woman under 40 in good health and CMV-seropositive. The chain's CDR3 is CASSFFENYGYTF. The CDR3 DNA is TGTGCCAGCAGCTTCTTTGAGAACTATGGCTACACCTTC.